These 20 T cell receptor beta chains originate from one sample sequenced in a study of vaccination and CD4 T cells after COVID-19. Treatment denoted: 10-day PBMC culture with coronavirus spike peptide pools or control peptides (ViraFEST assay). Sequenced with the Oncomine TCR Beta short-read assay was DNA taken from cultured CD4+ T cells. TCRdb independently ran MiXCR on the PCR reads; one entry per CDR3 protein. The repertoire includes roughly 7,400 distinct CDR3 sequences, about 80% of them detected once, and around 33% sits in the top ten. No cognate antigen is known for these TCRs. The sequencing input was CD4+ T cells from blood, cultured in vitro. The receptors originated from a human donor who had recovered from COVID-19.

The gene calls are TRBV7-8 and TRBJ2-7; 11 positions match TRBD2. This CDR3 has 17 amino acids. Trimming at V came to 5 bases and at J to 5 bases, leaving 14 bases not matched to a gene. Looked up from germline, CDR1 is SGHVS and CDR2 is FQNEAQ. This CDR3 is CASSPPLRLAGRNEQYF. The CDR3 bases are TGTGCCAGCAGCCCCCCCCTGAGACTAGCGGGAAGAAACGAGCAGTACTTC.

V is TRBV5-4 and J is TRBJ2-6; D gene ambiguous. Trimming removed 3 bases from V and 0 bases from J, with 10 bases in between. The CDR3 runs 16 residues. CDR1 and CDR2 (germline): SGHNT, YYREEE (reference sequence). The CDR3 nucleotides read TGTGCCAGCAGCTCAATCATCGGCTCTGGGGCCAACGTCCTGACTTTC. It specifies CASSSIIGSGANVLTF.

V gene TRBV6-5 combines with J gene TRBJ1-1; no firm D call. V was shortened by 2 bases and J by 2 bases, with 9 bases between the two germline ends. CDR1 and CDR2 from the germline V gene are MNHEY and SVGAGI. The CDR3 length is 14 residues. The CDR3, as DNA: TGTGCCAGCAGTTACACTGAAGGCAACACTGAAGCTTTCTTT. Translation: CASSYTEGNTEAFF.

The V call is TRBV11-2, the J call TRBJ2-7; 7 nucleotides agree with TRBD1. Germline-derived CDR1 and CDR2 are SGHAT and FQNNGV. The V and J ends lost 2 bases and 2 bases, in that order; junction bases with no gene match: 3. The CDR3 has 14 amino acids. CDR3 loop: CASSLRQGAYEQYF. CDR3 DNA sequence: TGTGCCAGCAGCTTAAGGCAGGGGGCCTACGAGCAGTACTTC.

The rearrangement joins TRBV6-1 to TRBJ2-6; tentatively, D is TRBD1 (6 bases). Germline V gene sequence: CDR1 MNHNS, CDR2 SASEGT. The CDR3 sequence is 16 residues long. Trimming pared 4 bases from V and 0 bases from J, leaving 10 bases between. The CDR3 coding sequence is TGTGCCAGCAGTGGACAGGCATACTCTGGGGCCAACGTCCTGACTTTC. This gives the protein CASSGQAYSGANVLTF.

In regard to this clonotype: One junction end disagrees with the germline gene, perhaps due to a read error. The rearrangement links TRBV27 to TRBJ2-5; D call uncertain. CDR1 and CDR2 (germline): MNHEY, SMNVEV (reference sequence). CDR3 length equals 11 residues. In DNA form, the CDR3 reads TGCCCCGGTCGGCAGCGAGAGACCCAGTACTTC. This gives the protein CPGRQRETQYF.

V usage is TRBV20-1 and J usage is TRBJ1-6; unclear D gene. From germline, CDR1 is DFQATT and CDR2 SNEGSKA (reference sequence). V lost 1 base, J lost 8 bases, and 6 bases lay in between. This CDR3 comprises 12 residues. The CDR3 spells CSARGHDSPLHF. The CDR3 region has the DNA TGCAGTGCTAGAGGCCACGATTCACCCCTCCACTTT.

The CDR3 DNA reads TGTGCCAGCAGCCGATCGGGACTAGCGGGAGAGACCCAGTACTTC. Encoded protein: CASSRSGLAGETQYF. The chain recombines TRBV7-2 with TRBJ2-5, with 12 bases fitting TRBD2. Germline values: CDR1 SGHTA, CDR2 FQGNSA. CDR3 length equals 15 residues. V lost 5 bases to trimming and J lost 4 bases; unmatched junction nucleotides: 5.

This clonotype has just a few counts. The rearrangement links TRBV20-1 to TRBJ2-5; possible D gene TRBD2, 6 bases. Trimming removed 7 bases from V and 2 bases from J, with 14 bases in between. Germline lookup yields CDR1 DFQATT and CDR2 SNEGSKA (reference sequence). The CDR3 has 13 residues. This CDR3 is CSVVAGLQETQYF. The CDR3 nucleotides are TGCAGTGTAGTGGCGGGACTTCAAGAGACCCAGTACTTC.

The V gene is TRBV5-1, the J gene TRBJ2-3; D is perhaps TRBD2 (6 bases). The germline V gene has CDR1 SGHRS and CDR2 YFSETQ. The CDR3 totals 15 residues. V lost 0 bases, J lost 0 bases, and 8 bases lay in between. The CDR3 nucleotides read TGCGCCAGCAGCTTGGGCGGGGTTAGCACAGATACGCAGTATTTT. Translating it yields CASSLGGVSTDTQYF. Drawing the rest from reference TRBV5-1 and TRBJ2-3, the complete variable domain is KAGVTQTPRYLIKTRGQQVTLSCSPISGHRSVSWYQQTPGQGLQFLFEYFSETQRNKGNFPGRFSGRQFSNSRSEMNVSTLELGDSALYLCASSLGGVSTDTQYFGPGTRLTVL.

The V call is TRBV19, the J call TRBJ2-2; TRBD1 aligns across 7 bases. Per germline, CDR1 LNHDA and CDR2 SQIVND (reference sequence). V dropped 6 bases and J dropped 2; count of bases not matched to a gene: 3. This CDR3 contains 14 residues. CDR3 bases: TGTGCCAGTAGCCGGGACAGTAACACCGGGGAGCTGTTTTTT. This codes for CASSRDSNTGELFF.

The V call is TRBV24-1, the J call TRBJ1-2, with unresolved D. The CDR3 has 12 residues. Germline CDR1 and CDR2: KGHDR and SFDVKD. V was trimmed by 6 bases and J by 4 bases, leaving 8 bases between them. The DNA of the CDR3 is TGTGCCACCAGTTCCCTGATCTATGGCTACACCTTC. Residues: CATSSLIYGYTF.

The V gene is TRBV6-2 or TRBV6-3, the J gene TRBJ1-1; 8 bases agree with TRBD1. Trimming at V came to 5 bases and at J to 4 bases, leaving 6 bases not matched to a gene. The germline V gene has CDR1 MNHEY and CDR2 SVGEGT. This CDR3 spans 14 amino acids. The CDR3 sequence is CASSPQGGATEAFF. The CDR3 DNA reads TGTGCCAGCAGTCCACAGGGGGGGGCCACTGAAGCTTTCTTT.

The chain joins TRBV20-1 to TRBJ2-5; TRBD1 might be the D (6 bases). The V end lost 7 bases, the J end lost 5 bases, and 20 bases lay between the germline ends. Germline V CDR1 and CDR2: DFQATT, SNEGSKA (reference sequence). The length of the CDR3 is 14 residues. In DNA, the CDR3 is TGCAGTGTTCCAACTACAGGGAGACGGGAGACCCAGTACTTC. This codes for CSVPTTGRRETQYF.

The CDR3 loop reads CASTTTGEQYF. The CDR3 nucleotides are TGTGCCAGCACGACCACCGGGGAGCAGTACTTC. The J gene is TRBJ2-7, the V gene TRBV2; D unclear. The CDR3 is 11 residues long. Germline CDR1 reads SNHLY; CDR2 reads FYNNEI. The germline V and J ends were trimmed by 7 bases and 7 bases, with 11 bases remaining between them. The full variable domain, completed using reference TRBV2 and TRBJ2-7, is EPEVTQTPSHQVTQMGQEVILRCVPISNHLYFYWYRQILGQKVEFLVSFYNNEISEKSEIFDDQFSVERPDGSNFTLKIRSTKLEDSAMYFCASTTTGEQYFGPGTRLTVT.

The CDR3 nucleotides read TGTGCCAGCGGCGGGGGGTTTGGTAATTCACCCCTCCACTTT. Translation gives CASGGGFGNSPLHF. The chain couples TRBV2 to TRBJ1-6, with D possibly matching TRBD1 (5 bases). Trimming removed 8 bases from V and 6 bases from J, with 14 bases in between. Germline V gene sequence: CDR1 SNHLY, CDR2 FYNNEI. The CDR3 covers 14 residues.

The rearrangement uses TRBV15 and TRBJ2-2; the D is unclear. V was trimmed by 3 bases and J by 5 bases, leaving 10 bases between them. The CDR3 is 14 amino acids. From germline, CDR1 is LNHNV and CDR2 YYDKDF (reference sequence). Written as DNA, the CDR3 is TGTGCCACCAGCAGGGGGTTAGAGACCGGGGAGCTGTTTTTT. As protein: CATSRGLETGELFF.

This clonotype was recorded a few times. The genes are TRBV11-2 and TRBJ1-5; D uncertain. V lost 1 base to trimming and J lost 0 bases, with 10 bases between them. The germline gives CDR1 SGHAT, CDR2 FQNNGV. The CDR3 is 16 amino acids. The CDR3 DNA reads TGTGCCAGCAGCTTAGGGGTTAGGGCTAGCAATCAGCCCCAGCATTTT. Residues: CASSLGVRASNQPQHF.

For the CDR3, the DNA is TGCGCCAGCAGCGTGGACAGTAACTATGGCTACACCTTC. Protein product: CASSVDSNYGYTF. This chain uses TRBV5-1 with TRBJ1-2; the D gene is possibly TRBD1 (6 bases). Germline V lookup: CDR1 SGHRS, CDR2 YFSETQ. CDR3 size: 13 residues. V lost 4 bases and J 1 base, leaving 8 bases between the germline ends.

The chain carries TRBV20-1 and TRBJ1-5, with a tentative D call TRBD1 (5 bases). The germline gives CDR1 DFQATT, CDR2 SNEGSKA (reference sequence). Trimming stripped 0 bases from V and 2 bases from J, with 8 bases between. The CDR3 has 14 amino acids. The CDR3 loop is CSAREGGGNQPQHF. DNA of the CDR3: TGCAGTGCTAGAGAGGGGGGGGGCAATCAGCCCCAGCATTTT.